Listed here are 25 T cell receptor beta chains from one sample, sequenced in a study of siplizumab effects on memory and regulatory T cells. The assay was immunoSEQ multiplex PCR, and TCRdb's table has in-frame clones only and misses some. The data hold tens of thousands of clones, with approximately 97% observed a single time. The source material was naive CD8+ T cells sorted from blood. The receptors were sampled from a human donor in good health.

The sample holds one count of this clone. This chain uses TRBV30 with TRBJ2-7, with 7 bases aligning to TRBD2. Germline loops: CDR1 GTSNPN, CDR2 SVGIG (reference sequence). The CDR3 consists of 13 residues. The ends lost 2 bases at V and 7 bases at J; junction bases unmatched: 8. The CDR3 region has the DNA TGTGCCTGGAGTCTGGCGATCGGGGGGGAGCAGTACTTC. It specifies CAWSLAIGGEQYF.

The CDR3 DNA is TGTGCCAGCAGCTTAGTAGGGAAGACTAGCTACAATGAGCAGTTCTTC. Its translation: CASSLVGKTSYNEQFF. V usage is TRBV7-9 and J usage is TRBJ2-1, with D perhaps TRBD2 (6 bases). Germline V gives CDR1 SEHNR, CDR2 FQNEAQ (reference sequence). The V end was cut by 1 base, the J end by 3 bases, with 13 bases between. This CDR3 spans 16 amino acids.

CDR3 coding DNA: TGTGCCAGCAAAACGGGTCGGACTTTTAATGAAAAACTGTTTTTT. Its translation is CASKTGRTFNEKLFF. This chain uses TRBV27 with TRBJ1-4; D is uncertain. Germline values: CDR1 MNHEY, CDR2 SMNVEV (reference sequence). This CDR3 is built from 15 residues. Deletions cut 7 bases from V and 4 bases from J, with 16 bases between.

This sequence joins TRBV11-2 and TRBJ2-1, with a weak D call TRBD1 (5 bases). Trimming stripped 3 bases from V and 8 bases from J, with 11 bases between. The CDR3 length is 13 residues. Germline CDR1 and CDR2: SGHAT and FQNNGV. CDR3 DNA: TGTGCCAGCAGCTTGTCCAGGGTCGATGAGCAGTTCTTC. Protein sequence: CASSLSRVDEQFF.

This chain uses TRBV7-2 with TRBJ1-2; D is perhaps TRBD1 (5 bases). Germline V gives CDR1 SGHTA, CDR2 FQGNSA. V was shortened by 1 base and J by 0 bases, with 15 bases between the two germline ends. The CDR3 extends over 17 amino acids. The DNA of the CDR3 is TGTGCCAGCAGCTTAGAGGCAGGGCTTCAAGCTAACTATGGCTACACCTTC. It codes for CASSLEAGLQANYGYTF.

This clone came up once. V and J are TRBV9 and TRBJ2-6; no reliable D call. V gave up 4 bases and J gave up 1 base, with 9 bases separating them. Germline loops: CDR1 SGDLS, CDR2 YYNGEE. This CDR3 spans 15 amino acids. DNA for the CDR3: TGTGCCAGCAGCTCCCCTGGTTCTGGGGCCAACGTCCTGACTTTC. This translates into CASSSPGSGANVLTF.

The chain is built from TRBV19 and TRBJ1-1, with D unresolved. V was trimmed by 3 bases and J by 0 bases, leaving 8 bases between them. CDR3 length: 14 amino acids. Germline CDR1 is LNHDA and CDR2 is SQIVND (reference sequence). CDR3 region: CASSILGVNTEAFF. The DNA for the CDR3 is TGTGCCAGTAGTATTCTTGGGGTGAACACTGAAGCTTTCTTT.

In its sample, this clone was seen once. The chain carries TRBV5-1 and TRBJ1-4, with TRBD1 matching 7 bases. From germline, CDR1 is SGHRS and CDR2 YFSETQ. J lost 4 bases, V lost 0 bases, and 3 bases had no gene match. The CDR3 is 15 amino acids. This CDR3 reads CASSLAGGYNEKLFF. CDR3 nucleotides: TGCGCCAGCAGCTTGGCAGGGGGATATAATGAAAAACTGTTTTTT.

The V call is TRBV6-1, the J call TRBJ1-2; TRBD1 is a possible D gene (5 bases). The CDR3 spans 16 residues. Looked up from germline, CDR1 is MNHNS and CDR2 is SASEGT. Trimming pared 0 bases from V and 5 bases from J, leaving 16 bases between. Written as DNA, the CDR3 is TGTGCCAGCAGTGAAGCGAGGGGCCTGGGGCCTTATGGCTACACCTTC. It is translated as CASSEARGLGPYGYTF.

The chain joins TRBV27 to TRBJ1-5, with D possibly matching TRBD1 (6 bases). V lost 5 bases, J lost 5 bases, and 16 bases lay in between. CDR1 is MNHEY and CDR2 is SMNVEV in the germline V gene (reference sequence). There are 15 residues in the CDR3. CDR3 nucleotide sequence: TGTGCCAGCAGTCCAATACAGGGTTCGGATCAGCCCCAGCATTTT. This gives the protein CASSPIQGSDQPQHF.

A single count supports this clone. The genes are TRBV19 and TRBJ1-2; 7 bases match TRBD1. The CDR3 consists of 15 residues. Germline lookup yields CDR1 LNHDA and CDR2 SQIVND (reference sequence). V trimming: 7 bases; J trimming: 0 bases; junction bases outside the gene matches: 8. This CDR3 reads CASTLTGEANYGYTF. CDR3 sequence (DNA): TGTGCCAGTACCCTAACAGGGGAGGCTAACTATGGCTACACCTTC.

V usage is TRBV11-1 and J usage is TRBJ2-1, with TRBD1 matching 9 bases. This CDR3 has 15 residues. CDR1 and CDR2 (germline): SGHAT, FQDESV (reference sequence). The V and J ends lost 5 bases and 7 bases, in that order; junction bases with no gene match: 9. The CDR3 protein is CASSRRDRAVNEQFF. The CDR3 DNA reads as TGTGCCAGCAGCCGCCGGGACAGGGCGGTAAATGAGCAGTTCTTC.

The chain links TRBV11-2 to TRBJ1-3; D is perhaps TRBD1 (6 bases). The V and J ends lost 6 bases and 0 bases respectively, with 12 bases between them. The CDR3 is 15 residues long. Germline CDR1 SGHAT, CDR2 FQNNGV. The CDR3 here is CASRIDRTSGNTIYF. CDR3 coding DNA: TGTGCCAGCAGAATCGACAGGACCTCTGGAAACACCATATATTTT.

The chain carries TRBV7-9 and TRBJ2-1; 8 nucleotides agree with TRBD2. Germline assignment: CDR1 SEHNR and CDR2 FQNEAQ (reference sequence). With V trimmed by 5 bases and J by 2 bases, 8 bases remained unmatched. The length of the CDR3 is 16 residues. The CDR3 reads CASSGPKAGAYNEQFF. The CDR3 DNA sequence: TGTGCCAGCAGCGGCCCAAAAGCGGGAGCCTACAATGAGCAGTTCTTC.

This rearrangement joins TRBV9 to TRBJ2-1; D possibly corresponds to TRBD2 (5 bases). V was shortened by 7 bases and J by 0 bases, with 5 bases between the two germline ends. The germline CDR1 and CDR2 sequences are SGDLS and YYNGEE. The CDR3 runs 12 residues. The CDR3 region has the DNA TGTGCCAGCGGGAGCTCCTACAATGAGCAGTTCTTC. This codes for CASGSSYNEQFF.

The chain links TRBV6-5 to TRBJ2-5; 9 nucleotides align to TRBD2. Trimming removed 6 bases from V and 4 bases from J; junction bases left unmatched: 9. In germline, CDR1 is MNHEY, CDR2 SVGAGI. CDR3 length: 15 residues. DNA of the CDR3: TGTGCCAGCAGCCGGACTAGCGCCCTTGGAGAGACCCAGTACTTC. Its protein product is CASSRTSALGETQYF.

This rearrangement joins TRBV29-1 to TRBJ2-1; 14 bases fit TRBD2. V shed 6 bases and J 9 bases; nucleotides not matched to a gene: 13. The CDR3 is made up of 16 amino acids. The germline CDR1 and CDR2 sequences are SQVTM and ANQGSEA. The CDR3 DNA reads TGCAGCGTCCTCACGACGGGACTAGCGGGAGACACTGAGCAGTTCTTC. This translates into CSVLTTGLAGDTEQFF.

The V and J genes are TRBV7-9 and TRBJ2-7; 7 nucleotides agree with TRBD1. J was trimmed by 7 bases and V by 1 base; bases with no gene match: 10. Looked up from germline, CDR1 is SEHNR and CDR2 is FQNEAQ (reference sequence). CDR3 length: 15 residues. The CDR3 protein is CASSLGEGTVGEQYF. The CDR3, as DNA: TGTGCCAGCAGCTTAGGGGAAGGGACAGTTGGGGAGCAGTACTTC.

This rearrangement joins TRBV18 to TRBJ1-1, with D uncertain. There are 12 residues in the CDR3. Germline lookup yields CDR1 KGHSH and CDR2 LQKENI. Deletions cut 1 base from V and 3 bases from J, with 3 bases between. The CDR3 nucleotides are TGTGCCAGCTCACCACGGGACACTGAAGCTTTCTTT. Translation gives CASSPRDTEAFF.

The count of this clone is one. V usage is TRBV27 and J usage is TRBJ1-1; tentative D call: TRBD1 (6 bases). The V and J ends lost 5 bases and 3 bases respectively, with 16 bases between them. The germline CDR1 and CDR2 sequences are MNHEY and SMNVEV (reference sequence). This CDR3 comprises 15 residues. In DNA, the CDR3 is TGTGCCAGCAGTCTTATAGGACAGTTGGACACTGAAGCTTTCTTT. Protein product: CASSLIGQLDTEAFF.

The rearrangement links TRBV4-3 to TRBJ2-7; TRBD2 is a possible D gene (6 bases). This CDR3 spans 16 amino acids. Per germline, CDR1 LGHNA and CDR2 YSLEER. The V gene lost 1 base and the J gene lost 3 bases, with 16 bases spanning the gap. The CDR3 protein is CASSQGPGGSYYEQYF. For the CDR3, the DNA is TGCGCCAGCAGCCAAGGCCCTGGGGGGTCCTACTACGAGCAGTACTTC.

The J gene is TRBJ2-2, the V gene TRBV28, with a weak D call TRBD1 (5 bases). Germline V CDR1 and CDR2: MDHEN, SYDVKM. Trimming stripped 3 bases from V and 7 bases from J, with 15 bases between. The CDR3 runs 15 residues. CDR3 nucleotides: TGTGCCAGCAGTTTGGCCCCTTGGGGCCACGGGGAGCTGTTTTTT. Protein product: CASSLAPWGHGELFF.

The rearrangement joins TRBV28 to TRBJ2-7; D is perhaps TRBD1 (5 bases). The V end was cut by 2 bases, the J end by 5 bases, with 7 bases between. CDR1 and CDR2 from the germline V gene are MDHEN and SYDVKM. The CDR3 sequence is 12 residues long. Here the CDR3 DNA reads TGTGCCAGCAGTTTACCAGGGAACGAGCAGTACTTC. It yields the protein CASSLPGNEQYF.

The chain has TRBV29-1 and TRBJ1-2, with a weak D call TRBD1 (5 bases). CDR3 length: 12 residues. V was pared by 6 bases and J by 4 bases, with 12 bases between. Germline V gene sequence: CDR1 SQVTM, CDR2 ANQGSEA. The CDR3 is CSVRIGAYGYTF. The CDR3 region has the DNA TGCAGCGTCCGTATCGGGGCCTATGGCTACACCTTC.

V is TRBV9 and J is TRBJ2-3, with a weak D call TRBD2 (6 bases). This CDR3 has 15 residues. The V end lost 1 base, the J end lost 0 bases, and 9 bases lay between the germline ends. CDR1 SGDLS and CDR2 YYNGEE come from the germline V gene. CDR3: CASSVFSGSTDTQYF. The CDR3 DNA is TGTGCCAGCAGCGTATTTAGCGGTAGCACAGATACGCAGTATTTT.